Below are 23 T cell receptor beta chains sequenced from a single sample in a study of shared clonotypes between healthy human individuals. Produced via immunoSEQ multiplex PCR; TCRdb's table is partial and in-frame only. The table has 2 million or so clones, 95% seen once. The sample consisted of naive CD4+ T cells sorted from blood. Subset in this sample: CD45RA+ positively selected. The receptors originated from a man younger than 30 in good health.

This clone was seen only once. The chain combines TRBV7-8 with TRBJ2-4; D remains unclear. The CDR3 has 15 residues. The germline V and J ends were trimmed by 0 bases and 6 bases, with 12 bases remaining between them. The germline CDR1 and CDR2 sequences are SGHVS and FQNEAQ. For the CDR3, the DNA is TGTGCCAGCAGCTTAGCTTCCTTAGCTTTAAACATTCAGTACTTC. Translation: CASSLASLALNIQYF.

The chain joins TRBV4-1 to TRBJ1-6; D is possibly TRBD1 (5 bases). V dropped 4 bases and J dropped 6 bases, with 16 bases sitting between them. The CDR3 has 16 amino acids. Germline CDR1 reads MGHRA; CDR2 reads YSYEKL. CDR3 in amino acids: CASSPSGGLSNSPLHF. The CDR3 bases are TGCGCCAGCAGCCCTTCGGGGGGACTGAGTAATTCACCCCTCCACTTT.

The CDR3 here is CSAIKTDTQYF. DNA for the CDR3: TGCAGTGCTATAAAGACAGATACGCAGTATTTT. This chain joins TRBV20-1 and TRBJ2-3; D unresolved. Trimming stripped 4 bases from V and 3 bases from J, with 5 bases between. The CDR3 sequence is 11 residues long. The germline gives CDR1 DFQATT, CDR2 SNEGSKA (reference sequence).

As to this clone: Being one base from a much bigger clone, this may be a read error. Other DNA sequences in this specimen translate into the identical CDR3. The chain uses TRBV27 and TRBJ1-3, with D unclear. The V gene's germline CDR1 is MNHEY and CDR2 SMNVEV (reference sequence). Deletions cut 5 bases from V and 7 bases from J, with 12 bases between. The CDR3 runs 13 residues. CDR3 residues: CASSARRGNTIYF. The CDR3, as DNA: TGTGCCAGCAGTGCACGGCGAGGGAACACCATATATTTT.

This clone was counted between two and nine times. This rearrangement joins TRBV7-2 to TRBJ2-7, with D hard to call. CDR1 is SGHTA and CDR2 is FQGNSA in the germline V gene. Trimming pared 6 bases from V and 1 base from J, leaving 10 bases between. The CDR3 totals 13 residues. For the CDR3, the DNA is TGTGCCAGCAGACCGGGTCAGTCCTACGAGCAGTACTTC. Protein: CASRPGQSYEQYF.

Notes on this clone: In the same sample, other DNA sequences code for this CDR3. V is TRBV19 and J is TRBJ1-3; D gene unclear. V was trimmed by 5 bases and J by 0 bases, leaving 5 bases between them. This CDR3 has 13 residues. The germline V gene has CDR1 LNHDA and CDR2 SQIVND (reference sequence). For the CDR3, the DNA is TGTGCCAGTAGTCGGGGCTCTGGAAACACCATATATTTT. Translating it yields CASSRGSGNTIYF.

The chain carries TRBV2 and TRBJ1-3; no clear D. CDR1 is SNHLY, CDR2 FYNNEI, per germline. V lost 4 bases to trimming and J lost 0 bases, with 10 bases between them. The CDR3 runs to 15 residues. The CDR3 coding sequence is TGTGCCAGCAGTGCCGTGGAAAACTCTGGAAACACCATATATTTT. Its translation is CASSAVENSGNTIYF.

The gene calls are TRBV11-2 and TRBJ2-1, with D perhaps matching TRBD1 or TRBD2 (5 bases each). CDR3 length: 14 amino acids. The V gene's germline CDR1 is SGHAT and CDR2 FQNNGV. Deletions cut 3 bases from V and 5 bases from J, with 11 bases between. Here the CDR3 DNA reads TGTGCCAGCAGCTTGGGGACCCCGAACAATGAGCAGTTCTTC. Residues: CASSLGTPNNEQFF.

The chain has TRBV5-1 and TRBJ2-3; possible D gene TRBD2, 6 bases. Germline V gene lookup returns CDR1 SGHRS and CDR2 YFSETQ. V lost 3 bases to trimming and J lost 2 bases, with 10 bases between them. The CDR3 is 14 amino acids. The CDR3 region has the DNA TGCGCCAGCAGCTCAAGCGGGTACACAGATACGCAGTATTTT. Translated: CASSSSGYTDTQYF. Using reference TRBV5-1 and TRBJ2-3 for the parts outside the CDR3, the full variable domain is KAGVTQTPRYLIKTRGQQVTLSCSPISGHRSVSWYQQTPGQGLQFLFEYFSETQRNKGNFPGRFSGRQFSNSRSEMNVSTLELGDSALYLCASSSSGYTDTQYFGPGTRLTVL.

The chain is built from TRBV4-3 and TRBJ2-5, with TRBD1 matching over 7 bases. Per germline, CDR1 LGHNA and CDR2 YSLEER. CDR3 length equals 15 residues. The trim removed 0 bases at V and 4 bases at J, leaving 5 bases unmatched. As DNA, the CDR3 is TGCGCCAGCAGCCAAGATTTCAGGGGGTCAGAGACCCAGTACTTC. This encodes CASSQDFRGSETQYF.

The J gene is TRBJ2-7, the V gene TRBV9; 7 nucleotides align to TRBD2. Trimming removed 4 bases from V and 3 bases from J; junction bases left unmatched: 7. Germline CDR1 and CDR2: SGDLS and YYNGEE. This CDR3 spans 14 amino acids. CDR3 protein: CASSPWRESYEQYF. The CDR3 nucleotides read TGTGCCAGCAGCCCCTGGCGGGAGAGCTACGAGCAGTACTTC. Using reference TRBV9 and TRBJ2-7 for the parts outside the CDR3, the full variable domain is DSGVTQTPKHLITATGQRVTLRCSPRSGDLSVYWYQQSLDQGLQFLIQYYNGEERAKGNILERFSAQQFPDLHSELNLSSLELGDSALYFCASSPWRESYEQYFGPGTRLTVT.

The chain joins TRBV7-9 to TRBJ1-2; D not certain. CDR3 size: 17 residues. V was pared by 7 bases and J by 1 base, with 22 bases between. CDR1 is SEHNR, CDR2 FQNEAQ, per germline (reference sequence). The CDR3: CASTFQSSGGINYGYTF. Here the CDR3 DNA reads TGTGCCAGCACATTCCAGTCGTCAGGCGGGATTAACTATGGCTACACCTTC.

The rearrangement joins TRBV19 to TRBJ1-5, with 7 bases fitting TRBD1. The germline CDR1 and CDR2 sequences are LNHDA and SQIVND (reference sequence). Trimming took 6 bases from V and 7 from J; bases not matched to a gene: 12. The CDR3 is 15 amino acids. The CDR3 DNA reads TGTGCCAGTAGCTTCCCCGACAGGGCGGGCCAGCCCCAGCATTTT. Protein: CASSFPDRAGQPQHF. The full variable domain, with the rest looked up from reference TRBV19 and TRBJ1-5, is DGGITQSPKYLFRKEGQNVTLSCEQNLNHDAMYWYRQDPGQGLRLIYYSQIVNDFQKGDIAEGYSVSREKKESFPLTVTSAQKNPTAFYLCASSFPDRAGQPQHFGDGTRLSIL.

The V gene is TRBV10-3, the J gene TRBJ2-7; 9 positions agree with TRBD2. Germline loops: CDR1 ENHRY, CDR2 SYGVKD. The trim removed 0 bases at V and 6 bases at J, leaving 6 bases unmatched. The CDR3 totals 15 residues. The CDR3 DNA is TGTGCCATCAGTGAGTCTGGGGGACTAGCAGCCGAGCAGTACTTC. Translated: CAISESGGLAAEQYF.

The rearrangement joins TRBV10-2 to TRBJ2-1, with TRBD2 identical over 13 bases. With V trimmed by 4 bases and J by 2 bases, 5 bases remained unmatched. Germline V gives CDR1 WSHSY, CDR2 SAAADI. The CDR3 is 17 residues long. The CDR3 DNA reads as TGCGCCAGCAGTGGGACTAGCGGGGGCATAACCTACAATGAGCAGTTCTTC. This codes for CASSGTSGGITYNEQFF.

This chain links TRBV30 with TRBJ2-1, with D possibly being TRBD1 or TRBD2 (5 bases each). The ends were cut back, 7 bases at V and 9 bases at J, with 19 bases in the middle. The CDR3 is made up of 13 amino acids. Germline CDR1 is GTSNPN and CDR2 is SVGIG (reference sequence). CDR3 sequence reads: CASSGTFLGEQFF. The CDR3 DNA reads TGTGCCTCCTCGGGGACCTTTCTCGGTGAGCAGTTCTTC.

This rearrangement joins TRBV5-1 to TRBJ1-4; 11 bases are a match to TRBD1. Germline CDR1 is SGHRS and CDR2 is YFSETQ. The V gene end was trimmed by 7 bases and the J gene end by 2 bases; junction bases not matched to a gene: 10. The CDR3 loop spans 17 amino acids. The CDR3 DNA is TGCGCCAGCCGTGGACAGGGGGCGTATAGTACTAATGAAAAACTGTTTTTT. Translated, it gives CASRGQGAYSTNEKLFF. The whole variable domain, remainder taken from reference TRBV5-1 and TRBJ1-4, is KAGVTQTPRYLIKTRGQQVTLSCSPISGHRSVSWYQQTPGQGLQFLFEYFSETQRNKGNFPGRFSGRQFSNSRSEMNVSTLELGDSALYLCASRGQGAYSTNEKLFFGSGTQLSVL.

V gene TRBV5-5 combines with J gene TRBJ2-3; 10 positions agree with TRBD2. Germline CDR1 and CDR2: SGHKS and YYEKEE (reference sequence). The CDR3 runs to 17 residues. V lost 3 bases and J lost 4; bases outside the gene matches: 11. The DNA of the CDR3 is TGTGCCAGCAGCTCAATACCTAGCGGGAGCGTGGCAGATACGCAGTATTTT. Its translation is CASSSIPSGSVADTQYF.

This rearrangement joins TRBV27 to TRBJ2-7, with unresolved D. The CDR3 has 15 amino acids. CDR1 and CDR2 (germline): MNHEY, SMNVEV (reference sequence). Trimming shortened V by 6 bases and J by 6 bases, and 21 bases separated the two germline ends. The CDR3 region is CASSRTQNIGIEQYF. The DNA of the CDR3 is TGTGCCAGCAGCCGCACCCAGAATATTGGTATCGAGCAGTACTTC.

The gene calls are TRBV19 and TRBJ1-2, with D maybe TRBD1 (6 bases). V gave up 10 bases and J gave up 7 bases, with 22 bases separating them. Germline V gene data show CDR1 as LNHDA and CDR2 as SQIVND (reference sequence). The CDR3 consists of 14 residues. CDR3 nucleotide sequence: TGTGCCACCGAGGTCATCGGGGGGGCCGGTGGCTACACCTTC. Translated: CATEVIGGAGGYTF.

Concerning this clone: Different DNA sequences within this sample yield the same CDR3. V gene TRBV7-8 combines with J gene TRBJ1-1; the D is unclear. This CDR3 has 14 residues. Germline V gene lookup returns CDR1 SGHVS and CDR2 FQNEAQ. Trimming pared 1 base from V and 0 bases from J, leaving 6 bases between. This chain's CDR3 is CASSLVGLNTEAFF. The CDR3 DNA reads TGTGCCAGCAGCTTAGTTGGCCTGAACACTGAAGCTTTCTTT.

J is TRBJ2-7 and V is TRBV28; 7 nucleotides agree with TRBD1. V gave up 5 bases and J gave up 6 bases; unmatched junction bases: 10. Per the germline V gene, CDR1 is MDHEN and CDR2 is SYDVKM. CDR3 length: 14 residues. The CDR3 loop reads CASSPTGTALEQYF. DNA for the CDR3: TGTGCCAGCAGTCCCACCGGGACAGCTCTCGAGCAGTACTTC. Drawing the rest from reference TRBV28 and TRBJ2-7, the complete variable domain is DVKVTQSSRYLVKRTGEKVFLECVQDMDHENMFWYRQDPGLGLRLIYFSYDVKMKEKGDIPEGYSVSREKKERFSLILESASTNQTSMYLCASSPTGTALEQYFGPGTRLTVT.

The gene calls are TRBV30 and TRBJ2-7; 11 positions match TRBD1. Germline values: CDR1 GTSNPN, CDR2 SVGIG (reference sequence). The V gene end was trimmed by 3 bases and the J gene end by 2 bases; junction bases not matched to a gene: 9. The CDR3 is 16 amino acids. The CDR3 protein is CAWSDTGTGGPYEQYF. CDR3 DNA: TGTGCCTGGAGCGACACGGGGACAGGGGGGCCCTACGAGCAGTACTTC.